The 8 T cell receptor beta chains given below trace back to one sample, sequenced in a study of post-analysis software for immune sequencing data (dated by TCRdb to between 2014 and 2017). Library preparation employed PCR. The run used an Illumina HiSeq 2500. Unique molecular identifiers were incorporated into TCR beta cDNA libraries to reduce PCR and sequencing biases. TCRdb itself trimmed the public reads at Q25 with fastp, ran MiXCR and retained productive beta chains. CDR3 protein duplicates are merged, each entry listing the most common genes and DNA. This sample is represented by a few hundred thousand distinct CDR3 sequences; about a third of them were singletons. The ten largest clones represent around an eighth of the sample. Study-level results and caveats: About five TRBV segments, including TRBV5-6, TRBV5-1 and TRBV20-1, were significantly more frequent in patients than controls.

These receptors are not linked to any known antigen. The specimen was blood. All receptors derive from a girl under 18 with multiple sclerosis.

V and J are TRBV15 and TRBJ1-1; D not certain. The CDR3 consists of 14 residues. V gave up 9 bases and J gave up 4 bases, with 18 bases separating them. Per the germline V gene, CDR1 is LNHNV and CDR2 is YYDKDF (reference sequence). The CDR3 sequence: CATGSTTRRTEAFF. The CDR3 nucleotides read TGTGCCACGGGGTCCACTACAAGGCGCACTGAAGCTTTCTTT.

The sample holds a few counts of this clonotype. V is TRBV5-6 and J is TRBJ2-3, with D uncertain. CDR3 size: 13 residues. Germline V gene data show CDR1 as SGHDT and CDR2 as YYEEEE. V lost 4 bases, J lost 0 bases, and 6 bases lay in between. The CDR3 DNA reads TGTGCCAGCAGCCGTGCTAGCACAGATACGCAGTATTTT. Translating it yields CASSRASTDTQYF.

CDR3 protein: CASCALEVAGLGEQFF. The CDR3 DNA follows: TGTGCCAGCTGTGCCCTAGAGGTAGCGGGGTTAGGTGAGCAGTTCTTC. V gene TRBV6-2 or TRBV6-3 combines with J gene TRBJ2-1; TRBD2 aligns across 8 bases. V shed 8 bases, J shed 9 bases, and the junction held 18 bases outside the gene matches. Germline lookup yields CDR1 MNHEY and CDR2 SVGEGT. The CDR3 has 16 residues.

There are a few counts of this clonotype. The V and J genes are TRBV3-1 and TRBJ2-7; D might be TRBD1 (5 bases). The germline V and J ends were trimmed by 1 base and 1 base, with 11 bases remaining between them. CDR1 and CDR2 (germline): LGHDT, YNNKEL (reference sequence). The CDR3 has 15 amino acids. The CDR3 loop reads CASSQGGAVSYEQYF. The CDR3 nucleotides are TGTGCCAGCAGCCAAGGGGGCGCGGTATCCTACGAGCAGTACTTC.

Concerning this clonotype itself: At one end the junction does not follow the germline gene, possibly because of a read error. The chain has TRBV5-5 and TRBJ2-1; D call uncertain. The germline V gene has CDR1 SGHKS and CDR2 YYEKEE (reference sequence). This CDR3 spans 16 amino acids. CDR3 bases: TGTGTCAGCAGCTTGAAAGACCCGGGCTCCTACAATGAGCAGTTCTTC. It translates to CVSSLKDPGSYNEQFF.

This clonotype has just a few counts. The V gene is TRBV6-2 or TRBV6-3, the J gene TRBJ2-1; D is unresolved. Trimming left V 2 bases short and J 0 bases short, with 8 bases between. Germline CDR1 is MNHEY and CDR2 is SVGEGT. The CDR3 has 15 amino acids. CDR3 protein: CASSYEPSSYNEQFF. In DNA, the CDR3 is TGTGCCAGCAGTTACGAACCAAGCTCCTACAATGAGCAGTTCTTC.

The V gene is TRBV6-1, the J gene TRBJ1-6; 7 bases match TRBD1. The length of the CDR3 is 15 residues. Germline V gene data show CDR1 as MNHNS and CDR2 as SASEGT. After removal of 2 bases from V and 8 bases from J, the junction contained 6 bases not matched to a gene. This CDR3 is CASSERGRKDSPLHF. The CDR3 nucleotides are TGTGCCAGCAGTGAAAGGGGGCGAAAGGATTCACCCCTCCACTTT.

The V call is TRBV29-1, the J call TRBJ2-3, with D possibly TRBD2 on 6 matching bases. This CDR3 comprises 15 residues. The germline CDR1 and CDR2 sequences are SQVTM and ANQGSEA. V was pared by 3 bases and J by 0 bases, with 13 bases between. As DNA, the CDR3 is TGCAGCGTTGACGGGCGAGCGGGTAGCACAGATACGCAGTATTTT. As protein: CSVDGRAGSTDTQYF.